This TCR beta chain was profiled in a study of blood T cell repertoires in COVID-19. In the study overall: Researchers got acute and convalescent COVID-19 samples from the United States, Italy and Spain. PBMCs, B-cell-depleted T cells, or T cells provided the cDNA or gDNA that made up the material.

In germline, CDR1 is KGHSH, CDR2 LQKENI. V lost 3 bases and J 5 bases, leaving 16 bases between the germline ends. The CDR3 runs to 15 residues. As processed by the authors: By means of reference gene primer amplification, nucleated cell counts were estimated. The protocol was immunoSEQ multiplex PCR, while the TCRdb copy is restricted to in-frame clones and leaves out a portion. V, J and clone size were drawn from that table, and D and trimming were deduced from the DNA. The sample lists 130,000 or so clones, about 87% occurring once. V usage is TRBV18 and J usage is TRBJ1-1, with a tentative D call TRBD1 (6 bases). Sequencing was done on a sample of peripheral blood. This TCR derives from a woman between 45 and 60 years old with acute or convalescent COVID-19. CDR3 region: CASSPQGTHRTEAFF. DNA for the CDR3: TGTGCCAGCTCACCGCAGGGGACACATAGAACTGAAGCTTTCTTT.